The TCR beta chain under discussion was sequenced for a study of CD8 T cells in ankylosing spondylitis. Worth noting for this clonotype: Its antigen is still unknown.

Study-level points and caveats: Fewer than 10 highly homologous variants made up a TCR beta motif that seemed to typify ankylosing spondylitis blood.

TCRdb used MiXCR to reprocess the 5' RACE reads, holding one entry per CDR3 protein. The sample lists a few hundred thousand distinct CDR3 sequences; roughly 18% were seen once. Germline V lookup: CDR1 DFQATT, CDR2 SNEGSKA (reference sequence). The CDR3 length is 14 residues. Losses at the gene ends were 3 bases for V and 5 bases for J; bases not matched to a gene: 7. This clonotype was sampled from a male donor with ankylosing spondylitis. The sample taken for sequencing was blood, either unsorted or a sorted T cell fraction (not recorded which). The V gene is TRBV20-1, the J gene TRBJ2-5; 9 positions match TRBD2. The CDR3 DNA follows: TGCAGTGCTAGGAGACTAGCGGTCAGGGAGACCCAGTACTTC. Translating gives CSARRLAVRETQYF.